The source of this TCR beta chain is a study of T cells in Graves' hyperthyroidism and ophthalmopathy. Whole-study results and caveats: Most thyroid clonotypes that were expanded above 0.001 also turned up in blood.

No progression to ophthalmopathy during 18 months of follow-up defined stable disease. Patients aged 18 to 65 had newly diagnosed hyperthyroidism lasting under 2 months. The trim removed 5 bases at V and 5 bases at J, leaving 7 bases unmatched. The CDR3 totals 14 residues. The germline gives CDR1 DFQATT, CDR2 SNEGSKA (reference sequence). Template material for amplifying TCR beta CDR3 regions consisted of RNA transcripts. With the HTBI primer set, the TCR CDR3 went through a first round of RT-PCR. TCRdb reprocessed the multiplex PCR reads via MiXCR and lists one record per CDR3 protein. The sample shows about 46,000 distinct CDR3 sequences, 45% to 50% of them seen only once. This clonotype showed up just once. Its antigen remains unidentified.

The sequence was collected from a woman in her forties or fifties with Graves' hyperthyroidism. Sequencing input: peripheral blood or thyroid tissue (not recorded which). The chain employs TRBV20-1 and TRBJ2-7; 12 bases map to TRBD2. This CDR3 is CSAARLAGDHEQYF. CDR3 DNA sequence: TGCAGTGCTGCCAGACTAGCGGGAGACCACGAGCAGTACTTC.